The 8 T cell receptor beta chains given below trace back to one sample, sequenced in a study of molecular identifiers for immune sequencing clone quantification. TCRdb reanalysed the PCR reads using MiXCR and keeps one entry per CDR3 protein. The table has just under 650,000 distinct CDR3 sequences, just under 20% seen once. Sequencing was carried out using naive CD8+ T cells from blood, with Jurkat cell RNA spiked in. Noted subset: FACS-sorted CD8+CD4-CCR7+CD45RA+ naive T cells. The receptors were sampled from a human donor in good health. Some libraries in this study had Jurkat cell RNA spiked in.

A note on this clonotype: Germline is not matched at one junction end, which may reflect a read error. The rearrangement uses TRBV12-3 or TRBV12-4 and TRBJ2-2, with D possibly being TRBD2 (5 bases). The CDR3 contains 15 residues. CDR3 in amino acids: CASTPPHSNTGELLF. The CDR3 nucleotides read TGTGCCAGCACCCCCCCACATTCGAACACCGGGGAGCTGCTTTTT.

This clonotype appeared many times. This chain connects TRBV7-9 to TRBJ2-4; 8 bases map to TRBD2. Germline V gene sequence: CDR1 SEHNR, CDR2 FQNEAQ (reference sequence). The V segment lost 5 bases and the J segment 0 bases; nucleotides outside the gene matches: 9. There are 17 residues in the CDR3. The CDR3 sequence: CASSPSSGGLAKNIQYF. The CDR3 DNA follows: TGTGCCAGCAGCCCCTCGTCGGGGGGGTTAGCCAAAAACATTCAGTACTTC. Drawing the rest from reference TRBV7-9 and TRBJ2-4, the complete variable domain is DTGVSQNPRHKITKRGQNVTFRCDPISEHNRLYWYRQTLGQGPEFLTYFQNEAQLEKSRLLSDRFSAERPKGSFSTLEIQRTEQGDSAMYLCASSPSSGGLAKNIQYFGAGTRLSVL.

This clonotype was detected many times. This rearrangement joins TRBV11-1 to TRBJ2-7, with a possible D match to TRBD2 (5 bases). CDR1 is SGHAT, CDR2 FQDESV, per germline (reference sequence). This CDR3 contains 14 residues. V was clipped by 0 bases and J by 2 bases, with 8 bases between them. The CDR3 DNA reads as TGTGCCAGCAGCTTAGCGTCCGGGGCCTACGAGCAGTACTTC. It specifies CASSLASGAYEQYF.

This clonotype was seen at least ten times. For the CDR3, the DNA is TGTGCCAGCAGTTTAGCAGGGCTGTGGACTGAAGCTTTCTTT. It is translated as CASSLAGLWTEAFF. The chain combines TRBV27 with TRBJ1-1; D is perhaps TRBD1 (5 bases). Between the trimmed V and J ends, which lost 2 bases and 5 bases, there was a span of 12 bases. This CDR3 region has 14 residues. Germline CDR1 is MNHEY and CDR2 is SMNVEV (reference sequence).

The V and J genes are TRBV7-8 and TRBJ1-5; TRBD1 is a possible D gene (6 bases). This CDR3 spans 16 amino acids. Germline V gene sequence: CDR1 SGHVS, CDR2 FQNEAQ. The V and J ends lost 1 base and 0 bases respectively, with 10 bases between them. The CDR3 sequence is CASSLEGHYSNQPQHF. The CDR3 DNA sequence: TGTGCCAGCAGCTTAGAGGGACATTATAGCAATCAGCCCCAGCATTTT.

This clonotype has ten or more counts. The rearrangement uses TRBV12-3 or TRBV12-4 and TRBJ2-7, with D possibly matching TRBD1 (6 bases). V lost 5 bases and J lost 2, with 10 bases in between. This CDR3 is built from 13 residues. The DNA for the CDR3 is TGTGCCAGCAGTGGACAGAGAACCTACGAGCAGTACTTC. This sequence encodes CASSGQRTYEQYF.

This clonotype was counted ten times or more. This sequence joins TRBV20-1 and TRBJ1-1; D unclear. The CDR3 has 9 residues. Germline V gives CDR1 DFQATT, CDR2 SNEGSKA (reference sequence). The V gene lost 7 bases and the J gene lost 6 bases, with 6 bases spanning the gap. The CDR3 sequence: CSVRAEAFF. The CDR3 DNA reads as TGCAGTGTTCGAGCTGAAGCTTTCTTT.

This clonotype has a count of ten or more. The J gene is TRBJ2-3, the V gene TRBV4-3, with TRBD2 matching 9 bases. V gave up 2 bases and J gave up 0 bases; unmatched junction bases: 3. Germline-derived CDR1 and CDR2 are LGHNA and YSLEER. The CDR3 is made up of 16 amino acids. This chain's CDR3 is CASSQSAGGSTDTQYF. As DNA, the CDR3 is TGCGCCAGCAGCCAATCAGCGGGGGGTAGCACAGATACGCAGTATTTT.